This paragraph reports one TCR beta chain. Its antigen is as yet unknown. This sample was taken from a study of cytomegalovirus exposure and HLA in healthy donors. Study-wide findings and caveats: Reportedly, diagnosis of cytomegalovirus status by the classifier showed high specificity and sensitivity.

The PCR had 60 Vbeta and 13 Jbeta primers. Some clones are missing from TCRdb's copy, which holds only in-frame ones; the method was immunoSEQ multiplex PCR. There are 150,000 to 200,000 clones in the sample; around 85% occur only once, and 1% lies in the top ten. With 1 base removed from V and 0 bases from J, the gap between germline ends came to 14 bases. This CDR3 spans 17 amino acids. The germline CDR1 and CDR2 sequences are SGHAT and FQNNGV. This rearrangement joins TRBV11-2 to TRBJ2-3; no clear D. Sequenced sample: PBMCs. The clonotype was recovered from a boy between 2 and 10 years old in good health and CMV-seronegative. The CDR3 coding sequence is TGTGCCAGCAGCTTAGTTGCTAGTGTCCGTAGCACAGATACGCAGTATTTT. Encoded protein: CASSLVASVRSTDTQYF.